This note documents a single T cell receptor beta chain sequence. Original methodology: Amplifying reference gene primers gave estimates of nucleated cell counts. Clones were read by immunoSEQ multiplex PCR, and TCRdb kept only the in-frame ones, dropping some. V, J and clone size reflect that table, while D and trimming were determined from the DNA. The sample records approximately 70,000 clones, 65% to 85% being singletons. Trimming at V came to 8 bases and at J to 7 bases, leaving 9 bases not matched to a gene. The length of the CDR3 is 14 residues. Germline V gives CDR1 MNHEY, CDR2 SVGAGI. This sample stems from a study of blood T cell repertoires in COVID-19. Study in general: The samples span acute and convalescent COVID-19 from the United States, Italy and Spain. From T cells, B-cell-depleted T cells, or PBMCs came the material, which was cDNA or gDNA.

Specimen: peripheral blood. This chain connects TRBV6-5 to TRBJ2-1; 9 nucleotides align to TRBD1. The receptor comes from a man older than 75 with active or convalescent COVID-19. CDR3 in amino acids: CASRTGDTLNEQFF. Here the CDR3 DNA reads TGTGCCAGCCGGACAGGGGACACCCTAAATGAGCAGTTCTTC.